This T cell receptor (beta chain) was captured by sequencing in a study of beta chain features in type 1 diabetes. Notes on the study in general: Patients' naive, central memory and Treg TCRB repertoires seemed closer to one another than those of healthy donors. Moderately but significantly shorter TCRB CDR3s were found in Type 1 diabetes patients in all four CD4+ subsets. Patients with type 1 diabetes carried fewer insertions and had more deletions at their VDJ junctions.

It was one heparinised blood draw, averaging about 0.12 L, that each donor gave. The table lists this clone with a few counts. Its antigen remains unknown. Every bit of the isolated RNA underwent reverse transcription, so sequencing read expressed TCRB transcripts. Data came from immunoSEQ multiplex PCR; TCRdb stores just in-frame clones and leaves some out. The top ten hold 0.015% to 0.02% of the sample, which has hundreds of thousands of clones, approximately 11% seen once. Trimming at V came to 6 bases and at J to 7 bases, leaving 3 bases not matched to a gene. CDR3 length equals 12 residues. Per germline, CDR1 MNHEY and CDR2 SVGAGI.

Sequenced material: naive CD4+ T cells from blood. This sequence originates from a woman in her 30s in good health. The rearrangement links TRBV6-5 to TRBJ1-2; 9 bases line up with TRBD1. CDR3 sequence reads: CASRDRGPGYTF. CDR3 coding DNA: TGTGCCAGCAGGGACAGGGGCCCTGGCTACACCTTC.